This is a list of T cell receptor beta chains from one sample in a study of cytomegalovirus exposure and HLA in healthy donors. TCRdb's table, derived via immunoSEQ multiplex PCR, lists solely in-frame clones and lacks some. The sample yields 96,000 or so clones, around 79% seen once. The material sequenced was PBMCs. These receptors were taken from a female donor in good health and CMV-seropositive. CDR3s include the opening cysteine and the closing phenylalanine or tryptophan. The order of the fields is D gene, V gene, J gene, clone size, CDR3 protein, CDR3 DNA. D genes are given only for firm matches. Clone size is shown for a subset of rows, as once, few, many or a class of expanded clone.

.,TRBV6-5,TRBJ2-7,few,CASSYRGRSSQQYF,TGTGCCAGCAGTTACAGGGGCCGATCCTCCCAGCAGTACTTC
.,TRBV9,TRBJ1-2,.,CASSVGFGQGSGYTF,TGTGCCAGCAGCGTAGGATTCGGGCAGGGATCTGGCTACACCTTC
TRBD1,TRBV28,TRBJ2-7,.,CASSFEGQGAYEQYF,TGTGCCAGCAGTTTCGAGGGACAGGGGGCCTACGAGCAGTACTTC
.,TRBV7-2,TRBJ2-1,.,CASSSLGELSEQFF,TGTGCCAGCAGTTCACTCGGGGAACTGAGTGAGCAGTTCTTC
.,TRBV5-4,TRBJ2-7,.,CASSLGPRGNEQYF,TGTGCCAGCAGCCTGGGCCCTAGAGGGAACGAGCAGTACTTC
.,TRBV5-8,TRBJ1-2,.,CASSLVSPLGYTF,TGTGCCAGCAGCTTGGTCTCGCCACTAGGCTACACCTTC
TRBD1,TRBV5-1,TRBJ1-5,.,CASSVDPGQGNQPQHF,TGCGCCAGCAGTGTCGACCCGGGACAGGGGAATCAGCCCCAGCATTTT
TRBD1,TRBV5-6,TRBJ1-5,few,CASSGGTGEPQHF,TGTGCCAGCAGCGGCGGGACAGGGGAGCCCCAGCATTTT
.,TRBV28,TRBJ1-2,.,CASSPDPEGGYTF,TGTGCCAGCAGTCCGGACCCCGAGGGTGGCTACACCTTC
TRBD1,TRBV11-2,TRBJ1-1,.,CASSLGPTGQGYEAFF,TGTGCCAGCAGCTTAGGACCCACCGGACAGGGGTATGAAGCTTTCTTT
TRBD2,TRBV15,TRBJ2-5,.,CATGIGTSRETQYF,TGTGCCACCGGGATAGGGACTAGTCGTGAGACCCAGTACTTC
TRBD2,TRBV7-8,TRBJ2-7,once,CASSLRLSGNYEQYF,TGTGCCAGCAGCTTAAGGTTAAGCGGGAACTACGAGCAGTACTTC
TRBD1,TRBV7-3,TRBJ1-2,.,CASSPGQGMGGYTF,TGTGCCAGCAGCCCGGGACAGGGAATGGGTGGCTACACCTTC
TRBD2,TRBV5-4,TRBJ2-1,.,CASSPRRRERGLHNEQFF,TGTGCCAGCTCCCCCCGGCGGCGGGAGAGGGGTCTTCACAATGAGCAGTTCTTC
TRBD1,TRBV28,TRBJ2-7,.,CASRPTGDGTKQYF,TGTGCCAGCAGACCCACAGGGGATGGTACGAAGCAGTACTTC
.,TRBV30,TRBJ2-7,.,CAWSRGSQSYEQYF,TGTGCCTGGAGTCGGGGGTCCCAGTCCTACGAGCAGTACTTC
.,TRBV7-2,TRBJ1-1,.,CASRPGGNTEAFF,TGTGCCAGCAGACCCGGCGGGAACACTGAAGCTTTCTTT
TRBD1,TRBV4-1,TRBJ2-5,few,CASSRSTRDRGRETQYF,TGCGCCAGCAGCCGTTCAACCCGGGACAGGGGAAGAGAGACCCAGTACTTC
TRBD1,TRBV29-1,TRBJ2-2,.,CSVQTGGYTGELFF,TGCAGCGTCCAGACAGGGGGTTACACCGGGGAGCTGTTTTTT
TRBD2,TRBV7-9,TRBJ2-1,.,CASSPSGGHNEQFF,TGTGCCAGCAGCCCTAGCGGGGGACACAATGAGCAGTTCTTC
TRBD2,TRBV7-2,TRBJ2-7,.,CASSQRGGSYEQYF,TGTGCCAGCAGCCAACGGGGGGGAAGCTACGAGCAGTACTTC
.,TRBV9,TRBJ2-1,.,CASSTEGGGGPYSYNEQFF,TGTGCCAGCAGCACAGAGGGGGGGGGCGGACCCTACTCCTACAATGAGCAGTTCTTC
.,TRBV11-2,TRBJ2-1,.,CASSLNAGSYNEQFF,TGTGCCAGCAGCTTAAATGCGGGCTCCTACAATGAGCAGTTCTTC
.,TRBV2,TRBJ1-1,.,CASGPPWRNTEAFF,TGTGCCAGCGGCCCCCCCTGGAGGAACACTGAAGCTTTCTTT
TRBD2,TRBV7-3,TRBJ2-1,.,CASSLNGRAGEQFF,TGTGCCAGCAGCTTAAACGGGAGGGCGGGTGAGCAGTTCTTC
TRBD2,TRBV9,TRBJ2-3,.,CASSVSIAGATTDTQYF,TGTGCCAGCAGCGTCAGCATAGCGGGGGCTACCACAGATACGCAGTATTTT
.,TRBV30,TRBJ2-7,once,CAWSQSGISYEQYF,TGTGCCTGGAGTCAATCGGGGATCTCCTACGAGCAGTACTTC
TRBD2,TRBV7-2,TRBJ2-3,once,CASRTSGGLGGQYF,TGTGCCTCCCGGACTAGCGGGGGCCTCGGGGGGCAGTATTTT
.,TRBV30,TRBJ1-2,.,CAWSGGGKDGYTF,TGTGCCTGGAGTGGAGGGGGTAAGGATGGCTACACCTTC
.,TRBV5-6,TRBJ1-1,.,CASSFDGRARSTEAFF,TGTGCCAGCAGCTTTGACGGCAGGGCGAGGAGCACTGAAGCTTTCTTT
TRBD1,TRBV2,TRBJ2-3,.,CASSEAGQGALDTQYF,TGTGCCAGCAGTGAAGCAGGACAGGGGGCTTTAGATACGCAGTATTTT
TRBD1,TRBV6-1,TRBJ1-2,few,CASSGPGQASNYGYTF,TGTGCCAGCAGTGGGCCGGGACAGGCCTCAAACTATGGCTACACCTTC
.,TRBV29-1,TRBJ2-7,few,CSVGAPYEQYF,TGCAGCGTTGGAGCTCCCTACGAGCAGTACTTC
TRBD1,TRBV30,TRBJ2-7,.,CAWGRTGREQYF,TGTGCCTGGGGGAGGACAGGGCGCGAGCAGTACTTC
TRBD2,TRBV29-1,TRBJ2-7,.,CSVAGGATYEQYF,TGCAGCGTTGCCGGGGGGGCAACCTACGAGCAGTACTTC
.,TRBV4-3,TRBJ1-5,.,CASSQDAGARSNQPQHF,TGCGCCAGCAGCCAAGATGCAGGGGCGAGGAGCAATCAGCCCCAGCATTTT
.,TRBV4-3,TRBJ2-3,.,CASSQELGASTDTQYF,TGCGCCAGCAGCCAAGAACTGGGGGCCTCCACAGATACGCAGTATTTT
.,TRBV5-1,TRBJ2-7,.,CASSLESGIKYF,TGCGCCAGCAGCTTGGAGTCAGGAATCAAGTACTTC
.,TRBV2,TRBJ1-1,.,CASTNPGAFF,TGTGCCAGCACTAATCCGGGGGCTTTCTTT
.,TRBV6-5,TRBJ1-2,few,CASSYSRVDYGYTF,TGTGCCAGCAGTTACTCCCGGGTTGACTATGGCTACACCTTC
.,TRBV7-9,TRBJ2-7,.,CASSRGLYYEQYF,TGTGCCAGCAGCCGCGGGCTCTACTACGAGCAGTACTTC
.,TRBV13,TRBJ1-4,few,CASSAEGRRKLFF,TGTGCCAGCAGCGCGGAGGGTAGGCGAAAACTGTTTTTT
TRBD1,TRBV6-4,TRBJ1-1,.,CASSKTGTNTEAFF,TGTGCCAGCAGCAAGACAGGGACGAACACTGAAGCTTTCTTT
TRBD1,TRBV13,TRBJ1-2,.,CASSTRQGNYGYTF,TGTGCCAGCAGCACTCGACAGGGTAACTATGGCTACACCTTC
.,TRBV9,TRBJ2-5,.,CASSPSSGETQYF,TGTGCCAGCAGCCCTTCCTCCGGGGAGACCCAGTACTTC